These 10 T cell receptor beta chains share one sample of origin, sequenced in a study of blood T cell repertoires in COVID-19. Here immunoSEQ multiplex PCR was the method, and the copy in TCRdb shows in-frame clones only, minus some. This sample has about 210,000 clones; around 84% occur once, and the top ten carry about 11%. Sequencing was done on a sample of peripheral blood. The receptors originated from a woman at least 80 years old with COVID-19, enrolled during active disease.

The chain has TRBV11-3 and TRBJ2-2, with a possible D match to TRBD1 (6 bases). Germline V gene data show CDR1 as SGHNT and CDR2 as YENEEA. The CDR3 extends over 14 amino acids. Trimming removed 4 bases at V and 8 bases at J, with 14 bases between. CDR3: CASSSGHSGGELFF. The CDR3 region has the DNA TGTGCCAGCAGCTCGGGACACTCGGGGGGGGAGCTGTTTTTT. The full variable domain, rest sourced from reference TRBV11-3 and TRBJ2-2, is EAGVVQSPRYKIIEKKQPVAFWCNPISGHNTLYWYLQNLGQGPELLIRYENEEAVDDSQLPKDRFSAERLKGVDSTLKIQPAELGDSAVYLCASSSGHSGGELFFGEGSRLTVL.

The rearrangement uses TRBV5-1 and TRBJ2-3; TRBD1 matches 7 bases. The CDR3 has 15 residues. J was trimmed by 7 bases and V by 2 bases; bases with no gene match: 10. Per the germline V gene, CDR1 is SGHRS and CDR2 is YFSETQ. CDR3 sequence reads: CASSFSGGAPYTQYF. The CDR3, as DNA: TGCGCCAGCAGCTTCTCAGGGGGAGCACCGTATACGCAGTATTTT.

The V call is TRBV29-1, the J call TRBJ2-2, with unresolved D. Trimming took 7 bases from V and 2 from J, leaving 8 bases between them. The germline V gene has CDR1 SQVTM and CDR2 ANQGSEA. There are 12 residues in the CDR3. For the CDR3, the DNA is TGCAGCGGGTTAGAAAACACCGGGGAGCTGTTTTTT. This sequence encodes CSGLENTGELFF.

The V gene is TRBV6-2 or TRBV6-3, the J gene TRBJ2-7; perhaps TRBD2 as D (7 bases). Germline V gene sequence: CDR1 MNHEY, CDR2 SVGEGT. CDR3 length equals 16 residues. The ends were cut back, 4 bases at V and 2 bases at J, with 18 bases in the middle. The CDR3 nucleotides are TGTGCCAGCAGTTCTCGCGGGGGCCAAGATACCTACGAGCAGTACGTC. Translated: CASSSRGGQDTYEQYV.

There are a few counts of this clone. The gene calls are TRBV5-1 and TRBJ1-4; D is unclear. V was pared by 4 bases and J by 8 bases, with 15 bases between. The CDR3 has 14 residues. CDR1 is SGHRS and CDR2 is YFSETQ in the germline V gene. The CDR3 region has the DNA TGCGCCAGCAGCCGCACCCGAGGTGGGGAAAAACTGTTTTTT. Protein product: CASSRTRGGEKLFF. The variable domain in full, with the rest retrieved from reference TRBV5-1 and TRBJ1-4, is KAGVTQTPRYLIKTRGQQVTLSCSPISGHRSVSWYQQTPGQGLQFLFEYFSETQRNKGNFPGRFSGRQFSNSRSEMNVSTLELGDSALYLCASSRTRGGEKLFFGSGTQLSVL.

The gene calls are TRBV25-1 and TRBJ1-2; 7 bases line up with TRBD1. With 8 bases clipped from V and 12 bases from J, the junction kept 24 bases outside the gene matches. This CDR3 is built from 16 residues. Germline CDR1 MGHDK, CDR2 SYGVNS. CDR3 sequence: CASETGTANLGRIHTF. DNA for the CDR3: TGTGCCAGCGAGACCGGGACAGCCAATCTAGGCCGTATCCACACCTTC.

The chain joins TRBV7-3 to TRBJ2-3, with D tentatively TRBD2 (5 bases). Germline CDR1 and CDR2: SGHTA and FQGTGA. This CDR3 spans 16 amino acids. The V and J ends lost 1 base and 3 bases respectively, with 14 bases between them. The CDR3 reads CASSLKAASGTDTQYF. The CDR3 DNA is TGTGCCAGCAGCTTAAAGGCTGCTTCGGGAACAGATACGCAGTATTTT.

The chain couples TRBV5-1 to TRBJ2-4; TRBD2 is a possible D gene (5 bases). V lost 4 bases and J 5 bases, leaving 10 bases between the germline ends. This CDR3 spans 13 amino acids. The germline V gene has CDR1 SGHRS and CDR2 YFSETQ. The chain's CDR3 is CASSPGIENIQYF. The CDR3 coding sequence is TGCGCCAGCAGCCCGGGGATCGAAAACATTCAGTACTTC.

This sequence joins TRBV29-1 and TRBJ1-1, with D perhaps TRBD1 (5 bases). The CDR3 runs 12 residues. Trimming took 3 bases from V and 7 from J, leaving 12 bases between them. Germline CDR1 and CDR2: SQVTM and ANQGSEA. CDR3 sequence reads: CSVELTDFEAFF. In DNA, the CDR3 is TGCAGCGTTGAGTTGACAGATTTTGAAGCTTTCTTT.

J is TRBJ2-2 and V is TRBV6-2 or TRBV6-3, with 8 nucleotides matching TRBD2. Germline lookup yields CDR1 MNHEY and CDR2 SVGEGT. Losses at the gene ends were 6 bases for V and 3 bases for J; bases not matched to a gene: 12. The CDR3 covers 17 residues. CDR3 in amino acids: CASSPRGSGGYTGELFF. The CDR3 nucleotides are TGTGCCAGCAGCCCCCGGGGGAGCGGGGGCTACACCGGGGAGCTGTTTTTT.